The clone carrying this T cell receptor beta chain was counted at least ten times. Antigen specificity is unknown. This entry belongs to a study of T cells in Graves' hyperthyroidism and ophthalmopathy. The length of the CDR3 is 11 residues. The germline gives CDR1 MNHEY, CDR2 SVGEGT. The ends were cut back, 5 bases at V and 9 bases at J, with 8 bases in the middle. RNA transcripts provided the source from which TCR beta CDR3 regions were amplified. Primed by the HTBI set, a first-round RT-PCR was run on the TCR CDR3. In TCRdb, the multiplex PCR reads were re-called with MiXCR into one record per CDR3 protein. The data hold 550,000 to 650,000 distinct CDR3 sequences, with roughly 14% observed a single time. Study-wide findings and caveats: A model built on 13 V-J features separated ophthalmopathy from stable hyperthyroidism.

The rearrangement links TRBV6-2 or TRBV6-3 to TRBJ1-5; D may be TRBD1 (5 bases). The sequenced sample consisted of blood. This clonotype was obtained from a woman aged 25 to 39 with Graves' hyperthyroidism that later progressed to Graves' ophthalmopathy. CDR3 amino acids: CASSGRGPQHF. The CDR3 bases are TGTGCCAGCAGTGGGAGGGGGCCCCAGCATTTT.